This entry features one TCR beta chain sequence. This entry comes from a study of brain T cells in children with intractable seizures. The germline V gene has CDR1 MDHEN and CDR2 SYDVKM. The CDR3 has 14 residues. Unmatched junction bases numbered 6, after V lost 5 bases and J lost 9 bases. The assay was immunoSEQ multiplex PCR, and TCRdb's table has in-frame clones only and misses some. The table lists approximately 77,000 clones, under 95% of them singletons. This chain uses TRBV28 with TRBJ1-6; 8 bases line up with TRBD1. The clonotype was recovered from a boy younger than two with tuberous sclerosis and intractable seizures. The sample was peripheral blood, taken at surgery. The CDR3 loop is CASSTDRGGSPLHF. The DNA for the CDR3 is TGTGCCAGCAGTACAGACAGGGGCGGTTCACCCCTCCACTTT.